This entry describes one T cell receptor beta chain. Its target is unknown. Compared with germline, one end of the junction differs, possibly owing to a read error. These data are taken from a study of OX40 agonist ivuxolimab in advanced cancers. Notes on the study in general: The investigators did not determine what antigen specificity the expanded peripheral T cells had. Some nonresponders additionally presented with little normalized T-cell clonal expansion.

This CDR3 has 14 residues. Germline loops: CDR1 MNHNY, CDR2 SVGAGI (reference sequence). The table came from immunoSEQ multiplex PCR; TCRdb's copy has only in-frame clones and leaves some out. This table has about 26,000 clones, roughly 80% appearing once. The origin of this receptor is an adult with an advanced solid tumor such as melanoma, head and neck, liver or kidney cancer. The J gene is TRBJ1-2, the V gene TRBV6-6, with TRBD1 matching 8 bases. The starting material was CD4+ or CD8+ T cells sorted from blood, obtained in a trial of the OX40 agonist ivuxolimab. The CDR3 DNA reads TGTGCCAGCTCGGGACAGGTTACTAACTATGGCCACACCTTC. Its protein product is CASSGQVTNYGHTF.